Shown below are 5 T cell receptor beta chains from a single sample sequenced in a study of blood T cell repertoires in COVID-19. Repertoires were generated with immunoSEQ multiplex PCR, while TCRdb's copy carries only in-frame clones and drops some. The data hold roughly 71,000 clones, with 80% observed a single time. The sample consisted of peripheral blood. These receptors all come from a man between 65 and 85 years old who had recovered from COVID-19.

The CDR3 region has the DNA TGTGCCAGCAGCTTACCGGCTAGGAGCAAGTATTTT. Translated: CASSLPARSKYF. This sequence joins TRBV11-2 and TRBJ2-3, with no clear D. V shed 2 bases and J shed 13 bases, with 13 bases lying between them. The CDR3 extends over 12 amino acids. Germline CDR1 is SGHAT and CDR2 is FQNNGV.

The CDR3 DNA is TGCGCCAGCAGCTTGGAGGTTACAGGGGGCGGCACAGATACGCAGTATTTT. Translating gives CASSLEVTGGGTDTQYF. The chain couples TRBV5-1 to TRBJ2-3; TRBD1 agrees at 9 bases. V shed 0 bases and J 1 base; nucleotides not matched to a gene: 6. The V gene's germline CDR1 is SGHRS and CDR2 YFSETQ. The CDR3 runs 17 residues.

V gene TRBV10-2 combines with J gene TRBJ1-2, with no clear D. Germline lookup yields CDR1 WSHSY and CDR2 SAAADI. The CDR3 contains 14 residues. Trimming took 3 bases from V and 7 from J, leaving 15 bases between them. The CDR3 is CASSDPRGNGGYTF. The CDR3 DNA reads as TGCGCCAGCAGTGACCCTCGGGGAAATGGTGGCTACACCTTC.

V and J are TRBV28 and TRBJ1-5; weak D call: TRBD1 (6 bases). CDR1 and CDR2 (germline): MDHEN, SYDVKM. Trimming removed 8 bases at V and 3 bases at J, with 20 bases between. The CDR3 has 16 amino acids. CDR3 nucleotide sequence: TGTGCCAGCCGGGCCGCGAGGGGGATTCTCAATCAGCCCCAGCATTTT. Translation gives CASRAARGILNQPQHF. Full variable domain (rest looked up from reference TRBV28 and TRBJ1-5): DVKVTQSSRYLVKRTGEKVFLECVQDMDHENMFWYRQDPGLGLRLIYFSYDVKMKEKGDIPEGYSVSREKKERFSLILESASTNQTSMYLCASRAARGILNQPQHFGDGTRLSIL.

This sequence joins TRBV28 and TRBJ2-2, with 10 bases matching TRBD1. CDR3 length: 17 amino acids. After removal of 6 bases from V and 0 bases from J, the junction contained 7 bases not matched to a gene. Germline-derived CDR1 and CDR2 are MDHEN and SYDVKM. In nucleotides, the CDR3 is TGTGCCAGCAGGCCTCGGGACAGGGGCACGAACACCGGGGAGCTGTTTTTT. Translation: CASRPRDRGTNTGELFF.